Described below is a single TCR beta chain sequence and its context. The repertoire was sequenced with immunoSEQ multiplex PCR; TCRdb's copy has only in-frame clones and lacks some. This table has about 3,400 clones, around 60% appearing once. These data originate in a study of sequential checkpoint blockade in melanoma. Study-wide background: Arm A got nivolumab then ipilimumab; arm B the reverse, 1:1. After both sequences, patients received maintenance nivolumab.

Regarding treatment: randomized to nivolumab then ipilimumab (arm A) or the reverse (arm B). DNA-damaging chemotherapy had not been given to any patient beforehand. From thawed PBMCs, live CD3+CD8+ cells negative for CD19 and CD56 were sorted. The CDR3 totals 14 residues. The germline V gene encodes CDR1 MNHEY and CDR2 SVGAGI. V gave up 6 bases and J gave up 1 base; unmatched junction bases: 3. The specimen was CD8+ T cells sorted from blood (inferred from file names), collected from a patient given nivolumab and ipilimumab in sequence. The origin of this receptor is a human donor with melanoma. V gene TRBV6-5 combines with J gene TRBJ1-3; 7 bases align to TRBD1. CDR3 loop: CASRETGSGNTIYF. DNA of the CDR3: TGTGCCAGCAGAGAGACAGGGTCTGGAAACACCATATATTTT.